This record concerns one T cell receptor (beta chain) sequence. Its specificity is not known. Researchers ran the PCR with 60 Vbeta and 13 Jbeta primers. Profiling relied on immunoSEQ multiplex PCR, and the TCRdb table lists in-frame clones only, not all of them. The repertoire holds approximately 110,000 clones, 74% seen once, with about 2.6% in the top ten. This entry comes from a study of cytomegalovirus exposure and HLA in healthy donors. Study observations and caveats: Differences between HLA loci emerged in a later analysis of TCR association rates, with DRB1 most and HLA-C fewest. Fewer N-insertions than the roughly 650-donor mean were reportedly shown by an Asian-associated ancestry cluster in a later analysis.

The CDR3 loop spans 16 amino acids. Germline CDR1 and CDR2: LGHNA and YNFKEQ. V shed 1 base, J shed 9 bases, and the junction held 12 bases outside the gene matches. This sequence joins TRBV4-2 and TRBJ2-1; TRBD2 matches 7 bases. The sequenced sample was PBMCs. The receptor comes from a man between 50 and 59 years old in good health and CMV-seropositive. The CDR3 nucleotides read TGTGCCAGCAGCCAAGCCCTAGCGGAGGGGCGGGGTGAGCAGTTCTTC. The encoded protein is CASSQALAEGRGEQFF.